This T cell receptor (beta chain) was captured by sequencing in a study of shared clonotypes between healthy human individuals. The protocol was immunoSEQ multiplex PCR, while the TCRdb copy is restricted to in-frame clones and leaves out a portion. The sample records about 490,000 clones, roughly 85% being singletons. About this clone: The antigen remains undetermined.

The CDR3 spans 16 residues. The V end was cut by 2 bases, the J end by 0 bases, with 12 bases between. CDR1 SGHRS and CDR2 YFSETQ come from the germline V gene. Notes on the study in general: With few donors, the genetic and exposure-history diversity represented was limited. Donor clonotype sharing was expected to depend on sequencing depth.

The chain is built from TRBV5-1 and TRBJ2-1; D might be TRBD2 (5 bases). The clonotype was recovered from a middle-aged woman in good health. Some clones in this sample may be carry-over from other donors' samples. The specimen sequenced was PBMCs. The CDR3 DNA sequence: TGCGCCAGCAGCTTTTCGGCGGGCAGCTCCTACAATGAGCAGTTCTTC. Translated, it gives CASSFSAGSSYNEQFF.